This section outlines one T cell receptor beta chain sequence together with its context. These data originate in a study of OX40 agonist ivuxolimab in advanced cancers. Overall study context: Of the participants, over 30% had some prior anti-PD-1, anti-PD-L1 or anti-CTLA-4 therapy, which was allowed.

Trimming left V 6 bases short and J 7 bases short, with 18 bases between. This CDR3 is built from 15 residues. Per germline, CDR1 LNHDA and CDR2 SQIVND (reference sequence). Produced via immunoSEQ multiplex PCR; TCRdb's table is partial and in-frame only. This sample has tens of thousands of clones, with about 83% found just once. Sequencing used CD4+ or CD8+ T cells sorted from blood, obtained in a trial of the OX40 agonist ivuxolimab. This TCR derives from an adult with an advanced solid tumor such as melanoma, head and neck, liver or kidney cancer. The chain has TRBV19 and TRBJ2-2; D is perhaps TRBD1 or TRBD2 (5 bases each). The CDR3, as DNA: TGTGCCAGTAGAGACCGGGACCGACATGGCGGGGAGCTGTTTTTT. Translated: CASRDRDRHGGELFF.